The source of this T cell receptor beta chain is a study of blood T cell repertoires in COVID-19. How the authors handled the data: For nucleated cells, counts were estimated from reference gene primer amplification. Produced via immunoSEQ multiplex PCR; TCRdb's table is partial and in-frame only. V and J calls and clone size come straight from that table; D and trimming were deduced from the DNA. The sample yields under 80,000 clones, over 80% seen once. The TCR originated in a man aged 70-80 years with acute or convalescent COVID-19. Sequenced sample: peripheral blood.

This CDR3 is CASRAGTSGGARDTQYF. The DNA of the CDR3 is TGTGCCAGCAGGGCCGGGACTAGCGGGGGGGCGAGGGATACGCAGTATTTT. This chain joins TRBV11-2 and TRBJ2-3, with 16 bases aligning to TRBD2. With 6 bases clipped from V and 6 bases from J, the junction kept 9 bases outside the gene matches. The CDR3 runs 17 residues. Germline values: CDR1 SGHAT, CDR2 FQNNGV.